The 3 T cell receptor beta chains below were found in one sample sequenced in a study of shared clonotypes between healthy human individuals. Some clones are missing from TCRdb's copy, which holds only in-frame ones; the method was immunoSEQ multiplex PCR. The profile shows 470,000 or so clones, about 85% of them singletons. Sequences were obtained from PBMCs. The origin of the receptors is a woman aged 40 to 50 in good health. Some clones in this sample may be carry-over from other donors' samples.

The CDR3 region has the DNA TGTGCCAGCAGTTCAAAGGACAGGGGGCTCGAAAAACTGTTTTTT. Amino acids: CASSSKDRGLEKLFF. This chain links TRBV6-6 with TRBJ1-4; 11 nucleotides match TRBD1. Germline CDR1 MNHNY, CDR2 SVGAGI (reference sequence). The CDR3 is 15 amino acids. The V segment lost 4 bases and the J segment 8 bases; nucleotides outside the gene matches: 6.

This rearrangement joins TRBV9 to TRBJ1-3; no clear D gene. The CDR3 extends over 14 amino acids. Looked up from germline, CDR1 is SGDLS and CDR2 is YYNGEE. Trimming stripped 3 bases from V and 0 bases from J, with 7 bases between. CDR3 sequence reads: CASSAGSSGNTIYF. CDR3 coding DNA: TGTGCCAGCAGCGCCGGGAGCTCTGGAAACACCATATATTTT.

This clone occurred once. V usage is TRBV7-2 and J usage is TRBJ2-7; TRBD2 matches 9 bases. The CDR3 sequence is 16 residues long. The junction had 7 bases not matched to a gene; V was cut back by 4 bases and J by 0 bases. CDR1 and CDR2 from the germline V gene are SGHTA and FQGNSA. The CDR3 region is CASSSASGASSYEQYF. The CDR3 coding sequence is TGTGCCAGCAGCTCGGCTAGCGGGGCAAGCTCCTACGAGCAGTACTTC.